The 30 T cell receptor beta chains presented below share a single source sample, sequenced in a study of OX40 agonist ivuxolimab in advanced cancers. TCRdb keeps only in-frame clones here, not all; method: immunoSEQ multiplex PCR. The table records roughly 61,000 clones, 75% to 90% of them present only once. The sample here was CD4+ or CD8+ T cells sorted from blood, taken in a trial of the OX40 agonist ivuxolimab. The receptor set was obtained from an adult with an advanced solid tumor such as melanoma, head and neck, liver or kidney cancer.

This clone was observed a few times. V and J are TRBV28 and TRBJ1-6; tentatively, D is TRBD1 (5 bases). V was shortened by 5 bases and J by 6 bases, with 5 bases between the two germline ends. This CDR3 is 12 amino acids long. CDR1 is MDHEN and CDR2 is SYDVKM in the germline V gene. For the CDR3, the DNA is TGTGCCAGCAGTGACAGTAATTCACCCCTCCACTTT. This sequence encodes CASSDSNSPLHF. The full variable domain, in which reference TRBV28 and TRBJ1-6 provide the parts outside the CDR3, is DVKVTQSSRYLVKRTGEKVFLECVQDMDHENMFWYRQDPGLGLRLIYFSYDVKMKEKGDIPEGYSVSREKKERFSLILESASTNQTSMYLCASSDSNSPLHFGNGTRLTVT.

This clone was picked up one time. A read error may produce the germline difference seen at one junction end. The chain has TRBV18 and TRBJ2-1; 10 bases agree with TRBD2. The CDR3 contains 17 residues. Germline values: CDR1 KGHSH, CDR2 LQKENI. CDR3 sequence: CASSPFSGRASNNEQFF. Here the CDR3 DNA reads TGTGCCAGCTCACCATTCAGCGGGAGGGCCTCCAACAATGAGCAGTTCTTC.

CDR3 DNA: TGTGCCAGCTCACCACCCGAGGGGACAGGGGGTAATGAAAAACTGTTTTTT. Its protein is CASSPPEGTGGNEKLFF. The chain is built from TRBV18 and TRBJ1-4; TRBD1 matches 11 bases. V was clipped by 0 bases and J by 4 bases; unmatched bases: 4. The CDR3 has 17 amino acids. CDR1 and CDR2 from the germline V gene are KGHSH and LQKENI.

The chain employs TRBV27 and TRBJ2-3; 12 nucleotides align to TRBD2. The V and J ends lost 5 bases and 1 base, in that order; junction bases with no gene match: 7. Germline V gene sequence: CDR1 MNHEY, CDR2 SMNVEV (reference sequence). This CDR3 is built from 17 residues. For the CDR3, the DNA is TGTGCCAGCAGTCCTCGACTAGCGGGAGTGGGCACAGATACGCAGTATTTT. This codes for CASSPRLAGVGTDTQYF.

This clone was counted a single time. The chain combines TRBV5-4 with TRBJ2-7; 10 nucleotides agree with TRBD2. In germline, CDR1 is SGHNT, CDR2 YYREEE (reference sequence). V dropped 4 bases and J dropped 0; count of bases not matched to a gene: 4. The CDR3 spans 15 residues. The CDR3 spells CASSPGTSDSYEQYF. In DNA form, the CDR3 reads TGTGCCAGCAGCCCTGGGACTAGCGACTCCTACGAGCAGTACTTC.

The chain carries TRBV5-1 and TRBJ1-2; the D gene is possibly TRBD1 (5 bases). This CDR3 is built from 14 residues. V was shortened by 4 bases and J by 5 bases, with 15 bases between the two germline ends. Germline V gives CDR1 SGHRS, CDR2 YFSETQ. The CDR3 here is CASSPERPGYGYTF. The CDR3, as DNA: TGCGCCAGCAGCCCGGAAAGGCCAGGGTATGGCTACACCTTC. The complete variable domain, with remaining parts taken from reference TRBV5-1 and TRBJ1-2, reads KAGVTQTPRYLIKTRGQQVTLSCSPISGHRSVSWYQQTPGQGLQFLFEYFSETQRNKGNFPGRFSGRQFSNSRSEMNVSTLELGDSALYLCASSPERPGYGYTFGSGTRLTVV.

V usage is TRBV21-1 and J usage is TRBJ2-1; TRBD2 is the table's D call and was not checked against the DNA. TRBV21-1 is tagged as a pseudogene. There are 17 residues in the CDR3. The DNA of the CDR3 is TGTGCCAGCAGCAAAGTTCCTAGCGGGGGACCCTACAATGAGCAGTTCTTC. It is translated as CASSKVPSGGPYNEQFF.

The J gene is TRBJ1-4, the V gene TRBV2; 8 bases align to TRBD1. J was trimmed by 5 bases and V by 7 bases; bases with no gene match: 3. The germline CDR1 and CDR2 sequences are SNHLY and FYNNEI. This CDR3 region has 13 residues. In DNA form, the CDR3 reads TGTGCCAGCAAGGGACAGGCCAATGAAAAACTGTTTTTT. It codes for CASKGQANEKLFF. The full variable domain, in which reference TRBV2 and TRBJ1-4 provide the parts outside the CDR3, is EPEVTQTPSHQVTQMGQEVILRCVPISNHLYFYWYRQILGQKVEFLVSFYNNEISEKSEIFDDQFSVERPDGSNFTLKIRSTKLEDSAMYFCASKGQANEKLFFGSGTQLSVL.

J is TRBJ2-5 and V is TRBV6-1; D might be TRBD1 (5 bases). The CDR3 extends over 13 amino acids. V was shortened by 6 bases and J by 5 bases, with 13 bases between the two germline ends. Germline V gene data show CDR1 as MNHNS and CDR2 as SASEGT. The CDR3 bases are TGTGCCAGCAGCAGGGTTCCTGGGGAGACCCAGTACTTC. Amino acid sequence: CASSRVPGETQYF.

The V call is TRBV7-9, the J call TRBJ2-5; D gene ambiguous. This CDR3 comprises 14 residues. Between the trimmed V and J ends, which lost 1 base and 7 bases, there was a span of 13 bases. Germline CDR1 SEHNR, CDR2 FQNEAQ (reference sequence). The CDR3 DNA is TGTGCCAGCAGCTTAGTGGCGGCCACTGGGACCCAGTACTTC. Its translation is CASSLVAATGTQYF.

The chain joins TRBV28 to TRBJ2-7; 8 positions match TRBD2. J gave up 5 bases and V 7 bases, and 13 bases lay outside the gene matches. CDR1 is MDHEN, CDR2 SYDVKM, per germline. This CDR3 has 15 residues. CDR3 nucleotides: TGTGCCAGCATCCCCGAAGGAGCGGGAGTCCACGAGCAGTACTTC. It is translated as CASIPEGAGVHEQYF.

The DNA of the CDR3 is TGCGCCAGCAGCCAAGATCTAGCGGGATGGTGGGAGCAGTACTTC. It codes for CASSQDLAGWWEQYF. This chain joins TRBV4-3 and TRBJ2-7, with 9 bases aligning to TRBD2. With 0 bases clipped from V and 7 bases from J, the junction kept 7 bases outside the gene matches. The CDR3 is 15 residues long. Germline V lookup: CDR1 LGHNA, CDR2 YSLEER.

The chain couples TRBV18 to TRBJ1-1; tentative D call: TRBD1 (6 bases). Germline V CDR1 and CDR2: KGHSH, LQKENI. Trimming cost V 5 bases and J 1 base, with 11 bases left between them. This CDR3 has 14 amino acids. The CDR3 here is CASSTGFGNTEAFF. The CDR3, as DNA: TGTGCCAGCTCAACAGGGTTCGGGAACACTGAAGCTTTCTTT.

This chain joins TRBV28 and TRBJ2-7; D possibly corresponds to TRBD1 (7 bases). CDR1 is MDHEN, CDR2 SYDVKM, per germline. The CDR3 sequence is 15 residues long. With 5 bases removed from V and 2 bases from J, the gap between germline ends came to 16 bases. The CDR3 protein is CASSKQGGITYEQYF. The CDR3 DNA follows: TGTGCCAGCAGTAAGCAGGGGGGTATAACCTACGAGCAGTACTTC. Drawing the rest from reference TRBV28 and TRBJ2-7, the complete variable domain is DVKVTQSSRYLVKRTGEKVFLECVQDMDHENMFWYRQDPGLGLRLIYFSYDVKMKEKGDIPEGYSVSREKKERFSLILESASTNQTSMYLCASSKQGGITYEQYFGPGTRLTVT.

This chain links TRBV11-2 with TRBJ2-5; 7 bases align to TRBD1. Germline assignment: CDR1 SGHAT and CDR2 FQNNGV. After removal of 4 bases from V and 9 bases from J, the junction contained 17 bases not matched to a gene. This CDR3 has 16 residues. CDR3 in amino acids: CASSSTTGASGVAQYF. The CDR3 DNA is TGTGCCAGCAGCTCAACTACAGGGGCCTCCGGGGTGGCCCAGTACTTC.

The gene calls are TRBV6-9 and TRBJ1-5, with D unresolved. The CDR3 consists of 14 residues. Germline V gene sequence: CDR1 MNHGY, CDR2 SVAAGI. The V gene lost 5 bases and the J gene lost 0 bases, with 8 bases spanning the gap. CDR3 sequence: CASSAAGSNQPQHF. The CDR3 nucleotides read TGTGCCAGCAGTGCCGCGGGTAGCAATCAGCCCCAGCATTTT.

This chain uses TRBV6-5 with TRBJ2-7; the D gene is possibly TRBD2 (5 bases). Trimming shortened V by 0 bases and J by 4 bases, and 10 bases separated the two germline ends. Germline assignment: CDR1 MNHEY and CDR2 SVGAGI. This CDR3 region has 14 residues. The CDR3 DNA reads as TGTGCCAGCAGTTACTCTTTCCGGGAATACGAGCAGTACTTC. Translation gives CASSYSFREYEQYF.

This clone was observed a few times. V gene TRBV2 combines with J gene TRBJ2-7; the match to TRBD1 covers 8 bases. The junction had 3 bases not matched to a gene; V was cut back by 4 bases and J by 4 bases. Germline CDR1 is SNHLY and CDR2 is FYNNEI. This CDR3 comprises 13 residues. CDR3 residues: CASSADRVYEQYF. In DNA form, the CDR3 reads TGTGCCAGCAGTGCGGACAGGGTGTACGAGCAGTACTTC.

This clone was counted once. The chain employs TRBV27 and TRBJ2-3, with 9 nucleotides matching TRBD2. This CDR3 region has 14 residues. The germline gives CDR1 MNHEY, CDR2 SMNVEV (reference sequence). V lost 6 bases, J lost 2 bases, and 3 bases stayed unmatched. CDR3 loop: CASRTSGFTDTQYF. CDR3 sequence (DNA): TGTGCCAGCAGGACTAGCGGCTTCACAGATACGCAGTATTTT.

This clone appeared a few times. The chain joins TRBV28 to TRBJ2-7; TRBD1 aligns across 7 bases. Germline CDR1 reads MDHEN; CDR2 reads SYDVKM. Germline trimming cut 8 bases from V and 5 bases from J; bases unmatched to any gene: 9. CDR3 length equals 13 residues. The CDR3: CASWGQSYHEQYF. CDR3 bases: TGTGCCAGCTGGGGACAGTCTTACCACGAGCAGTACTTC.

The chain employs TRBV19 and TRBJ1-5; 10 nucleotides match TRBD1. V shed 4 bases, J shed 4 bases, and the junction held 10 bases outside the gene matches. This CDR3 comprises 17 residues. Germline V CDR1 and CDR2: LNHDA, SQIVND (reference sequence). In nucleotides, the CDR3 is TGTGCCAGTAGTAACCAACTCTGGACAGGGGGGAATCAGCCCCAGCATTTT. Translation gives CASSNQLWTGGNQPQHF.

Only one count was recorded for this clone. The chain employs TRBV4-3 and TRBJ2-2; D possibly corresponds to TRBD2 (6 bases). V was shortened by 4 bases and J by 0 bases, with 12 bases between the two germline ends. This CDR3 is built from 16 residues. Germline CDR1 is LGHNA and CDR2 is YSLEER. As DNA, the CDR3 is TGCGCCAGCAGCCCGCGTGGCGGGGCGAACACCGGGGAGCTGTTTTTT. It yields the protein CASSPRGGANTGELFF.

CDR3 coding DNA: TGTGCCAGCAGAAAAGGGACAGGGAAGGGTAGCGGGGAGCTGTTTTTT. Translation: CASRKGTGKGSGELFF. J is TRBJ2-2 and V is TRBV7-2; 9 bases line up with TRBD1. Per germline, CDR1 SGHTA and CDR2 FQGNSA. J was trimmed by 7 bases and V by 6 bases; bases with no gene match: 12. The CDR3 extends over 16 amino acids.

The V and J genes are TRBV10-3 and TRBJ2-1, with D unresolved. V lost 3 bases and J lost 1, with 7 bases in between. The CDR3 is 14 residues long. Per the germline V gene, CDR1 is ENHRY and CDR2 is SYGVKD. CDR3 protein: CAISDILSYNEQFF. In nucleotides, the CDR3 is TGTGCCATCAGTGACATTCTTTCCTACAATGAGCAGTTCTTC.

The rearrangement uses TRBV19 and TRBJ1-1, with no clear D. CDR1 is LNHDA, CDR2 SQIVND, per germline (reference sequence). The CDR3 totals 14 residues. The germline V and J ends were trimmed by 6 bases and 1 base, with 12 bases remaining between them. The CDR3 DNA follows: TGTGCCAGTAGCCCGTCGGGTACGAACACTGAAGCTTTCTTT. Protein product: CASSPSGTNTEAFF. The full variable domain, in which reference TRBV19 and TRBJ1-1 provide the parts outside the CDR3, is DGGITQSPKYLFRKEGQNVTLSCEQNLNHDAMYWYRQDPGQGLRLIYYSQIVNDFQKGDIAEGYSVSREKKESFPLTVTSAQKNPTAFYLCASSPSGTNTEAFFGQGTRLTVV.

V is TRBV2 and J is TRBJ2-7; 12 bases are a match to TRBD1. The CDR3 has 15 amino acids. The germline V gene encodes CDR1 SNHLY and CDR2 FYNNEI. Germline trimming cut 7 bases from V and 7 bases from J; bases unmatched to any gene: 11. The CDR3 DNA reads as TGTGCCAGCACCGATTGGGGACAGGGGGCGGGGGAGCAGTACTTC. This gives the protein CASTDWGQGAGEQYF.

The chain uses TRBV2 and TRBJ1-1; D is possibly TRBD1 (5 bases). The germline CDR1 and CDR2 sequences are SNHLY and FYNNEI. V lost 5 bases, J lost 4 bases, and 14 bases lay in between. The CDR3 length is 14 residues. CDR3 coding DNA: TGTGCCAGCAGTCCCCTGGGTCAGGGCACTGAAGCTTTCTTT. It is translated as CASSPLGQGTEAFF.

The V gene is TRBV18, the J gene TRBJ2-1, with 7 bases matching TRBD1. The CDR3 has 17 residues. CDR1 and CDR2 (germline): KGHSH, LQKENI. V was pared by 0 bases and J by 3 bases, with 8 bases of the junction left unmatched. CDR3 in DNA: TGTGCCAGCTCACCACCCCTAGGGGGCCTTATCTACAATGAGCAGTTCTTC. Its protein is CASSPPLGGLIYNEQFF.

The table lists this clone with a few counts. This sequence joins TRBV4-1 and TRBJ2-2, with 12 bases matching TRBD2. Germline trimming cut 4 bases from V and 4 bases from J; bases unmatched to any gene: 10. Per germline, CDR1 MGHRA and CDR2 YSYEKL. CDR3 length: 18 residues. This CDR3 reads CASSPGILAGGITGELFF. As DNA, the CDR3 is TGCGCCAGCAGCCCAGGAATACTAGCGGGAGGTATCACCGGGGAGCTGTTTTTT.

The rearrangement joins TRBV5-1 to TRBJ1-2, with D maybe TRBD1 (5 bases). The ends were cut back, 1 base at V and 2 bases at J, with 12 bases in the middle. The CDR3 is 15 residues long. The germline V gene encodes CDR1 SGHRS and CDR2 YFSETQ. The DNA for the CDR3 is TGCGCCAGCAGCTTGAAAGAGGGGAACAACTATGGCTACACCTTC. Translating gives CASSLKEGNNYGYTF.